The 20 T cell receptor beta chains listed next were all sequenced from one sample in a study of response to subunit inactivated influenza vaccine. TCRdb recomputed calls from the RT-PCR reads with MiXCR, one row per CDR3 protein. The repertoire holds hundreds of thousands of distinct CDR3 sequences, with roughly 25% as singletons. This specimen consisted of CD4+ T cells sorted from PBMCs, obtained around 5 days after vaccination. The receptors were sampled from a man in his fifties or sixties who received an inactivated influenza vaccine.

V gene TRBV7-2 combines with J gene TRBJ2-7; possibly TRBD1 for D (5 bases). The CDR3 loop spans 13 amino acids. V shed 5 bases and J shed 3 bases, with 11 bases lying between them. CDR1 is SGHTA, CDR2 FQGNSA, per germline. The CDR3 spells CASSRNQGYEQYF. CDR3 nucleotides: TGTGCCAGCAGCAGAAATCAGGGCTACGAGCAGTACTTC.

This clonotype was counted a few times. V usage is TRBV6-5 and J usage is TRBJ2-3; D remains unclear. The germline V and J ends were trimmed by 3 bases and 6 bases, with 16 bases remaining between them. In germline, CDR1 is MNHEY, CDR2 SVGAGI. There are 15 residues in the CDR3. CDR3 sequence reads: CASSYPRPTTDTQYF. In DNA, the CDR3 is TGTGCCAGCAGTTATCCCCGACCAACTACTGATACGCAGTATTTT.

This clonotype was observed a few times. The CDR3 coding sequence is TGTGCCAGCAGTTTCTCGCGATCCCGGTTGGCACACAACTATGGCTACACCTTC. This gives the protein CASSFSRSRLAHNYGYTF. This rearrangement joins TRBV12-3 or TRBV12-4 to TRBJ1-2; D unclear. V lost 3 bases to trimming and J lost 2 bases, with 22 bases between them. The CDR3 sequence is 18 residues long.

This clonotype was picked up a small number of times. The chain couples TRBV10-3 to TRBJ2-2, with 9 bases lining up with TRBD1. The V gene's germline CDR1 is ENHRY and CDR2 SYGVKD. Trimming took 5 bases from V and 4 from J; bases not matched to a gene: 5. The CDR3 totals 15 residues. CDR3 nucleotides: TGTGCCATCAGTTCCGGGACAGGGATCACCGGGGAGCTGTTTTTT. Translated: CAISSGTGITGELFF.

The chain is built from TRBV5-1 and TRBJ2-5, with 10 bases fitting TRBD2. Germline assignment: CDR1 SGHRS and CDR2 YFSETQ. The CDR3 has 15 residues. The J segment lost 4 bases and the V segment lost 4 bases, leaving 7 bases of the junction unmatched. Written as DNA, the CDR3 is TGCGCCAGCAGCCGGAGCGGGAGGGCCGGAGAGACCCAGTACTTC. It encodes CASSRSGRAGETQYF.

V and J are TRBV4-3 and TRBJ1-1; weak D call: TRBD1 (6 bases). This CDR3 has 15 amino acids. The V gene's germline CDR1 is LGHNA and CDR2 YSLEER. V gave up 0 bases and J gave up 11 bases, with 19 bases separating them. Here the CDR3 reads CASSQEGHLLTGAFF. The CDR3 region has the DNA TGCGCCAGCAGCCAAGAGGGACACCTTCTAACCGGGGCTTTCTTT.

The V and J genes are TRBV25-1 and TRBJ2-1, with D perhaps TRBD2 (7 bases). This CDR3 contains 17 residues. Trimming pared 3 bases from V and 7 bases from J, leaving 22 bases between. The germline V gene encodes CDR1 MGHDK and CDR2 SYGVNS. CDR3 loop: CASSDLSLAGATNEQFF. The CDR3 bases are TGTGCCAGCAGTGACCTTTCTCTGGCGGGGGCAACAAATGAGCAGTTCTTC. Supplemented by reference TRBV25-1 and TRBJ2-1, the full variable domain reads EADIYQTPRYLVIGTGKKITLECSQTMGHDKMYWYQQDPGMELHLIHYSYGVNSTEKGDLSSESTVSRIRTEHFPLTLESARPSHTSQYLCASSDLSLAGATNEQFFGPGTRLTVL.

The rearrangement links TRBV12-3 or TRBV12-4 to TRBJ2-7; the match to TRBD1 covers 7 bases. V shed 0 bases and J 5 bases; nucleotides not matched to a gene: 4. CDR3 length: 14 residues. CDR3 nucleotides: TGTGCCAGCAGTTTAGCGACAGGGCCAGACGAGCAGTACTTC. Its protein product is CASSLATGPDEQYF.

A few counts support this clonotype. The V call is TRBV7-9, the J call TRBJ2-3; perhaps D is TRBD1 or TRBD2 (6 bases each). V dropped 3 bases and J dropped 4 bases, with 14 bases sitting between them. Germline lookup yields CDR1 SEHNR and CDR2 FQNEAQ (reference sequence). The CDR3 totals 15 residues. CDR3 nucleotides: TGTGCCAGCAGCTTTGGAGGGGGTAGTCCAGATACGCAGTATTTT. Translating it yields CASSFGGGSPDTQYF.

The chain has TRBV6-2 or TRBV6-3 and TRBJ2-1; D gene ambiguous. Germline values: CDR1 MNHEY, CDR2 SVGEGT. Trimming cost V 7 bases and J 11 bases, with 15 bases left between them. The CDR3 spans 12 residues. The CDR3 bases are TGTGCCAGCAATTTACCCCCCGACAAGCAGTTCTTC. Its translation is CASNLPPDKQFF.

The V gene is TRBV7-2, the J gene TRBJ2-3, with D perhaps given as TRBD1 or TRBD2 (6 bases each). CDR1 SGHTA and CDR2 FQGNSA come from the germline V gene. Between the trimmed V and J ends, which lost 1 base and 6 bases, there was a span of 20 bases. The CDR3 is made up of 17 amino acids. The DNA of the CDR3 is TGTGCCAGCAGCTTAGTTTTTGTAGCGGTAGGGGGGGATACGCAGTATTTT. Translation gives CASSLVFVAVGGDTQYF.

This clonotype was recorded many times. This chain connects TRBV12-3 or TRBV12-4 to TRBJ2-1; D gene uncertain. Deletions cut 3 bases from V and 5 bases from J, with 2 bases between. The CDR3 has 11 amino acids. This CDR3 is CASSFNNEQFF. The DNA of the CDR3 is TGTGCCAGCAGTTTCAACAATGAGCAGTTCTTC.

This rearrangement joins TRBV28 to TRBJ2-5; TRBD2 aligns across 12 bases. CDR3 size: 16 residues. Germline CDR1 reads MDHEN; CDR2 reads SYDVKM. The V and J ends lost 5 bases and 4 bases, in that order; junction bases with no gene match: 8. This CDR3 is CASSPWTSGKAETQYF. The CDR3, as DNA: TGTGCCAGCAGTCCTTGGACTAGCGGGAAGGCAGAGACCCAGTACTTC.

This clonotype was counted between two and nine times. V gene TRBV7-9 combines with J gene TRBJ2-7; 13 bases align to TRBD2. The germline CDR1 and CDR2 sequences are SEHNR and FQNEAQ (reference sequence). Unmatched junction bases numbered 8, after V lost 4 bases and J lost 2 bases. The CDR3 consists of 17 residues. CDR3 DNA sequence: TGTGCCAGCAGCTACCGTTCTGGACTAGCGGGGGCCTACGAGCAGTACTTC. Its translation is CASSYRSGLAGAYEQYF.

The chain is built from TRBV4-1 and TRBJ2-5; the match to TRBD1 covers 10 bases. CDR3 size: 13 residues. Germline assignment: CDR1 MGHRA and CDR2 YSYEKL. J was trimmed by 5 bases and V by 4 bases; bases with no gene match: 1. CDR3 region: CASSRTGGETQYF. The CDR3 DNA sequence: TGCGCCAGCAGCCGGACAGGGGGTGAGACCCAGTACTTC.

This clonotype was recorded at least ten times. The chain couples TRBV5-1 to TRBJ2-1, with TRBD2 identical over 8 bases. Germline V lookup: CDR1 SGHRS, CDR2 YFSETQ. With V trimmed by 2 bases and J by 4 bases, 8 bases remained unmatched. The CDR3 length is 16 residues. CDR3 sequence: CASSFRTGGPYNEQFF. CDR3 nucleotide sequence: TGCGCCAGCAGCTTTCGTACGGGAGGGCCTTACAATGAGCAGTTCTTC.

In its sample, this clonotype was seen a few times. The chain is built from TRBV12-3 or TRBV12-4 and TRBJ1-5, with 9 bases that match TRBD1. The CDR3 contains 15 residues. V was pared by 6 bases and J by 6 bases, with 9 bases of the junction left unmatched. CDR3 bases: TGTGCCAGCAGCCGGGACAGGGCCCGAGGTCAGCCCCAGCATTTT. Translation gives CASSRDRARGQPQHF.

In this sample, this clonotype turned up once. The chain combines TRBV6-2 or TRBV6-3 with TRBJ2-3, with TRBD1 matching 9 bases. Germline CDR1 reads MNHEY; CDR2 reads SVGEGT. This CDR3 is built from 15 residues. Trimming cost V 8 bases and J 4 bases; bases outside gene matches: 10. The CDR3 spells CASGTGGASADTQYF. The CDR3 nucleotides read TGTGCCAGCGGCACAGGGGGCGCTTCGGCAGATACGCAGTATTTT.

This clonotype was counted between two and nine times. The chain joins TRBV20-1 to TRBJ2-7; 9 bases agree with TRBD1. After removal of 5 bases from V and 4 bases from J, the junction contained 12 bases not matched to a gene. The CDR3 is made up of 15 amino acids. The germline CDR1 and CDR2 sequences are DFQATT and SNEGSKA (reference sequence). CDR3 coding DNA: TGCAGTGCTGGGACTACAGGGGGCAGCGTATACGAGCAGTACTTC. As protein: CSAGTTGGSVYEQYF.

This clonotype was recorded a few times. J is TRBJ2-5 and V is TRBV7-9; D possibly corresponds to TRBD1 (6 bases). Trimming pared 0 bases from V and 1 base from J, leaving 9 bases between. The CDR3 runs to 15 residues. Germline loops: CDR1 SEHNR, CDR2 FQNEAQ (reference sequence). CDR3 sequence: CASSLATGPQETQYF. The CDR3 DNA is TGTGCCAGCAGCTTAGCCACAGGGCCCCAAGAGACCCAGTACTTC.